This T cell receptor (beta chain) was profiled in a study of T cells expressing NK-cell markers. TCRdb reanalyzed the 5' RACE reads and collapses them to one entry per CDR3 protein, without DNA. The sample table includes about 460,000 distinct CDR3 sequences. CDR1 SGHTA and CDR2 FQGNSA come from the germline V gene. CDR3 size: 12 residues. The gene calls are TRBV7-2 and TRBJ1-1; no DNA is available, so the TRBD1 call from TCRdb remains unchecked. Sequencing input: blood T cells: a sorted CD56 or NKG2C T cell subset, CD4+ or CD8+ T cells, or bulk PBMC T cells (not recorded which). This clonotype was sampled from a woman aged 45-65 years in good health. The CDR3 is CASSTDAPNAFF.